This TCR beta chain was identified in a study of T cell repertoires in ileal Crohn's disease. Study-level results: All patients with clonality above 26.8% had endoscopic recurrence. Clonal expansions were more frequent in active smokers than non-smokers at surgery.

Trimming pared 8 bases from V and 4 bases from J, leaving 14 bases between. Per germline, CDR1 MRHNA and CDR2 SNTAGT. The CDR3 runs 13 residues. Assay used: immunoSEQ multiplex PCR; TCRdb lists only in-frame clones, some missing. The sample records around 13,000 clones, roughly 84% being singletons. As to this clone: The target antigen is unknown.

J is TRBJ2-5 and V is TRBV6-4, with D unresolved. This sequence originates from an adult with Crohn's disease. The sequenced material came from ileal tissue. CDR3 sequence: CASAVNSRETQYF. The CDR3 DNA follows: TGTGCCAGCGCTGTGAACAGTCGAGAGACCCAGTACTTC.